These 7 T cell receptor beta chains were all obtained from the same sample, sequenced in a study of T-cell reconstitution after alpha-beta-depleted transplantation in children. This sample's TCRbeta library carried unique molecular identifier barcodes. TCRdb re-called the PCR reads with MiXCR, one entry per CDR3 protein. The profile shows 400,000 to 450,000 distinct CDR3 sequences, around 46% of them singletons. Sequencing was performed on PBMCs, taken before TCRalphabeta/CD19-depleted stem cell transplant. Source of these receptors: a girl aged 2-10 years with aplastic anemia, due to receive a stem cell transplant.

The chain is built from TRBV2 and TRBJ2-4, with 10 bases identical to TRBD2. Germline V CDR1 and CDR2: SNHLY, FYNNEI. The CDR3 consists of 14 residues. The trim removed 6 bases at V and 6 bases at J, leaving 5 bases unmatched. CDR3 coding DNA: TGTGCCAGCAGCGATGGGACTAGCGTAAACATTCAGTACTTC. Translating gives CASSDGTSVNIQYF.

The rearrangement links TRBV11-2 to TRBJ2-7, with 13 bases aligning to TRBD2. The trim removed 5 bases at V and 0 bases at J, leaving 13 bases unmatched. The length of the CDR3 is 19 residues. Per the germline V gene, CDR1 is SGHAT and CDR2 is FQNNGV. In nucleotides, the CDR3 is TGTGCCAGCAGCCCGGTACTAGCGGGAGGGTCCTATTACTCCTACGAGCAGTACTTC. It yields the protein CASSPVLAGGSYYSYEQYF.

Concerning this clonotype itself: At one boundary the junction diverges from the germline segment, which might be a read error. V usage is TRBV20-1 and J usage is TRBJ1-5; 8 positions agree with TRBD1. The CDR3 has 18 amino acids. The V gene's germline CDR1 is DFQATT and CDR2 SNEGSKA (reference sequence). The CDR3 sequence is CSARGQGRAGGPYQPQHF. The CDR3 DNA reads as TGCAGTGCCAGAGGACAGGGAAGAGCAGGCGGGCCTTATCAGCCCCAGCATTTT.

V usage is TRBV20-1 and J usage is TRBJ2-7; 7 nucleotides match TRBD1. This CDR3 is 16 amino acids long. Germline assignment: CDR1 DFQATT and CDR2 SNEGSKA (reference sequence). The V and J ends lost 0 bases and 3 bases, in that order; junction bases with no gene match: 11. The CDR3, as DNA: TGCAGTGCTAGAGATGCGTCTGGGACAGAGATCTACGAGCAGTACTTC. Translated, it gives CSARDASGTEIYEQYF.

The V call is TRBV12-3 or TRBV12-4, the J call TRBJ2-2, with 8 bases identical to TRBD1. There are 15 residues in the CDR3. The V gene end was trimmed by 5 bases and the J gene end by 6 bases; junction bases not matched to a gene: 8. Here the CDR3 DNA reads TGTGCCAGCAGTCCACGTCAGGGGGCAGCCGGGGAGCTGTTTTTT. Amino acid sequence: CASSPRQGAAGELFF.

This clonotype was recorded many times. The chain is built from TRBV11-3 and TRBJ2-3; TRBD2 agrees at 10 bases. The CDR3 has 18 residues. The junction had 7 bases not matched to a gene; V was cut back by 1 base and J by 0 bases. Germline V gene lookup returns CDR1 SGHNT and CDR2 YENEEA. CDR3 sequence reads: CASSLGAGGPYSTDTQYF. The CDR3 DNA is TGTGCCAGCAGCTTAGGAGCGGGAGGGCCATATAGCACAGATACGCAGTATTTT. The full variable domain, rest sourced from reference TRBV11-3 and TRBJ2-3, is EAGVVQSPRYKIIEKKQPVAFWCNPISGHNTLYWYLQNLGQGPELLIRYENEEAVDDSQLPKDRFSAERLKGVDSTLKIQPAELGDSAVYLCASSLGAGGPYSTDTQYFGPGTRLTVL.

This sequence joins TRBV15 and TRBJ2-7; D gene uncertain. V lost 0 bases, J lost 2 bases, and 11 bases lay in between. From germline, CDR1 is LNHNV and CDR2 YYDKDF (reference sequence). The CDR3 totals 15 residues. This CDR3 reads CATSRDGPLTYEQYF. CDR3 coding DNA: TGTGCCACCAGCAGAGACGGTCCACTGACCTACGAGCAGTACTTC.